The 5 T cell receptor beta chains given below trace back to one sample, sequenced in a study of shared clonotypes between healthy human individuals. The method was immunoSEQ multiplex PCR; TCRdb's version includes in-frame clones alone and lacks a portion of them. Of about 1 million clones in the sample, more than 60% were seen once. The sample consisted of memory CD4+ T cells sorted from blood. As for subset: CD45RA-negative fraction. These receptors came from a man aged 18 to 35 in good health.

In DNA form, the CDR3 reads TGTGCCTGGGGACTAGCGGGAACTTACGAGCAGTACTTC. Its translation: CAWGLAGTYEQYF. This chain connects TRBV30 to TRBJ2-7, with 12 nucleotides matching TRBD2. The CDR3 is 13 amino acids. Looked up from germline, CDR1 is GTSNPN and CDR2 is SVGIG (reference sequence). V lost 5 bases, J lost 4 bases, and 3 bases stayed unmatched.

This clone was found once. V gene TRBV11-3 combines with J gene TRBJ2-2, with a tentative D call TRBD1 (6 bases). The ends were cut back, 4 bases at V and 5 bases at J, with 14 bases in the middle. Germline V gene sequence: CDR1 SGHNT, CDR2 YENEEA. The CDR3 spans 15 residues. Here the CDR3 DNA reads TGTGCCAGCAGCTCCGGACAGCCTGGGACCGGGGAGCTGTTTTTT. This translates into CASSSGQPGTGELFF.

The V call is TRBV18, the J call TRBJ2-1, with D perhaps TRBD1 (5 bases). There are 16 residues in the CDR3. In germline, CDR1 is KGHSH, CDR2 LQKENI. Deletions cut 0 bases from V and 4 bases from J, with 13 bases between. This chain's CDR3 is CASSPPGQGTYNEQFF. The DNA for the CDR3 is TGTGCCAGCTCACCACCGGGGCAGGGAACGTACAATGAGCAGTTCTTC.

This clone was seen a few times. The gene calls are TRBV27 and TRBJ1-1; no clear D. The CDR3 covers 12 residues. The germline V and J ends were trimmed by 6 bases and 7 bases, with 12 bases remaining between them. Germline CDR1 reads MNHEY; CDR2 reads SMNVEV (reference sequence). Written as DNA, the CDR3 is TGTGCCAGCAGACGACCAGGCGGTGAAGCTTTCTTT. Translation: CASRRPGGEAFF.

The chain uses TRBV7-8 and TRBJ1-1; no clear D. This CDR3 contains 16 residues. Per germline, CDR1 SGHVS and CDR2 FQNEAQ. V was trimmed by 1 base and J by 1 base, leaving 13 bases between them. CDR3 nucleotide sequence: TGTGCCAGCAGCTTAGTAGGGAGAGAGAGGAACACTGAAGCTTTCTTT. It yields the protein CASSLVGRERNTEAFF.